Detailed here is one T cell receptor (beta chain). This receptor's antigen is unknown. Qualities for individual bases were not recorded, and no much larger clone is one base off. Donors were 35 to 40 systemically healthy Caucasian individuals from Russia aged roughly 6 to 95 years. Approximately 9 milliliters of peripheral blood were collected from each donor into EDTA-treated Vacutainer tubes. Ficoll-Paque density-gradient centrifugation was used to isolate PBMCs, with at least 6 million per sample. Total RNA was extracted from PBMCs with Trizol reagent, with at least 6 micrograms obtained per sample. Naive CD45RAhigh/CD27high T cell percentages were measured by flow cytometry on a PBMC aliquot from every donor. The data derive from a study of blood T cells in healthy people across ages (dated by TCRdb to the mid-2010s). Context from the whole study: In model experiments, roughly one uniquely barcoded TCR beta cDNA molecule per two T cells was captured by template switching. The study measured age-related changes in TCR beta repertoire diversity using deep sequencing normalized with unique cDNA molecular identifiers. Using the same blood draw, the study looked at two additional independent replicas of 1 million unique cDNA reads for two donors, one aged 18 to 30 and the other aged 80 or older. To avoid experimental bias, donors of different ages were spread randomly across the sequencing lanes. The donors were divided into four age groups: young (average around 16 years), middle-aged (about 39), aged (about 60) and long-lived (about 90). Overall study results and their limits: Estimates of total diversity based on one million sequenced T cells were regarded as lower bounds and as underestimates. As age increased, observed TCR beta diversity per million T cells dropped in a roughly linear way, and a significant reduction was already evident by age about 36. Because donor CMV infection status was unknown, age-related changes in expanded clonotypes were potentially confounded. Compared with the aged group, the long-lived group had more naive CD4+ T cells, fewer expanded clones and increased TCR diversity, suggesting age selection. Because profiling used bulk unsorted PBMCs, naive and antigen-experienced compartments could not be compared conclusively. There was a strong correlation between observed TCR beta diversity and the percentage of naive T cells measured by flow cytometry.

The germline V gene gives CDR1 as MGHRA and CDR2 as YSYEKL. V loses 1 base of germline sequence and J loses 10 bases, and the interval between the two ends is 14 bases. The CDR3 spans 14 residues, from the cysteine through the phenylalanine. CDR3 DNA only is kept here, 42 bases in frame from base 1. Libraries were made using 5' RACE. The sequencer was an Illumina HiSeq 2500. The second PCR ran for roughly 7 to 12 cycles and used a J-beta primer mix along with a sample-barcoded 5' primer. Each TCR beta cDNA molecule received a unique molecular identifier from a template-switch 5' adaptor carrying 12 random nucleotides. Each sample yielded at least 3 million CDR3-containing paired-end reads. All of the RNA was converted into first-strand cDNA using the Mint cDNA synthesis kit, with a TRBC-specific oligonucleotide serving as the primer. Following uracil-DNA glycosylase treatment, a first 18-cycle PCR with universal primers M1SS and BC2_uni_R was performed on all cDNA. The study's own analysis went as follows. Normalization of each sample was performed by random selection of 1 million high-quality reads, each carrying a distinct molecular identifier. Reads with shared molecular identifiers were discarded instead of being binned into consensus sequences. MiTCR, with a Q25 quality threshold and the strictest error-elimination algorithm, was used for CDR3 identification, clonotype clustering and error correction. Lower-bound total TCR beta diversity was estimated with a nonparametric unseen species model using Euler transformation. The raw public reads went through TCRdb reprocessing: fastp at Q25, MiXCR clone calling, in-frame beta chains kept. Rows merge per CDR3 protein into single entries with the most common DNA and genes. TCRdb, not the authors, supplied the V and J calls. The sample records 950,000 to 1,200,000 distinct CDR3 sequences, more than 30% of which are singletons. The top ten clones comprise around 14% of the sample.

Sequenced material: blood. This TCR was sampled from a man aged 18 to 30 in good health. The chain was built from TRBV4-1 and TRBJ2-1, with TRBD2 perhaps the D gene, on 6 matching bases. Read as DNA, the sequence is TGCGCCAGCAGCCAAGGAGGCGGGGTAGAGGAGCAGTTCTTC. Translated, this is CASSQGGGVEEQFF.